This T cell receptor (beta chain) comes out of a study of human T cells and chemical hapten exposure. For the study at large: Sensitization employed 2% DPC on approximately 2 cm by approximately 2 cm of upper inner arm skin. Patients, mostly women, had alopecia areata, alopecia totalis or alopecia universalis.

Worth noting for this clonotype: The target antigen is unknown.

Specified time point: patch test 1, 2 weeks after DPC sensitization. Treatment defined: therapeutic diphenylcyclopropenone sensitization with weekly scalp DPC. J gave up 7 bases and V 1 base, and 9 bases lay outside the gene matches. CDR3 length equals 16 residues. Germline CDR1 is LGHNA and CDR2 is YSLEER. One entry per CDR3 protein, called by TCRdb with MiXCR from the RACE reads. The table lists about 340,000 distinct CDR3 sequences, roughly 6.9% of them singletons. Findings and caveats of the study: Expanded TCR sets contained significantly more large CDR3 similarity clusters than controls.

Specimen: whole blood, collected in connection with sensitization to the hapten diphenylcyclopropenone (DPC). The receptor's source is a woman in her late teens or twenties with alopecia areata. Some clones in this sample may be carry-over from other donors' samples. The V gene is TRBV4-3, the J gene TRBJ2-7; the match to TRBD2 covers 11 bases. The CDR3 region has the DNA TGCGCCAGCAGCCAAGGACTAGCGGGGCTCCTCACGGAGCAGTACTTC. Translation gives CASSQGLAGLLTEQYF.